This T cell receptor (beta chain) was observed in a study of cytomegalovirus exposure and HLA in healthy donors. Both 60 Vbeta primers and 13 Jbeta primers went into the PCR. Assay: immunoSEQ multiplex PCR; the TCRdb copy retains only in-frame clones and omits some. The table has roughly 140,000 clones, nearly 80% seen once. The V gene's germline CDR1 is MDHEN and CDR2 SYDVKM. With 6 bases removed from V and 7 bases from J, the gap between germline ends came to 13 bases. The CDR3 extends over 13 amino acids. The origin of this receptor is a male donor in good health and CMV-seronegative. The chain uses TRBV28 and TRBJ2-1, with D perhaps matching TRBD2 (6 bases). The sequenced sample consisted of PBMCs. In DNA form, the CDR3 reads TGTGCCAGCAGCCCCAGGGACTGGAATGAGCAGTTCTTC. As protein: CASSPRDWNEQFF.